The rows below give T cell receptor beta chains drawn from one sample of a study of response to subunit inactivated influenza vaccine. MiXCR, run by TCRdb on the RT-PCR reads, gives a single entry per CDR3 protein. The sample includes 150,000 or so distinct CDR3 sequences, 11% of them seen just once. The material was non-naive T cells sorted from PBMCs, obtained 40 to 50 days after vaccination. The receptors here all came from a man aged 50 to 60 who received an inactivated influenza vaccine. The CDR3 runs from the conserved cysteine through the conserved F or W. Each record gives: J gene, V gene, D gene, clone size, CDR3 protein, CDR3 DNA. D genes are given only for firm matches. Some rows mark clone size as missing; the rest say once, few, many or name a class of expanded clone.

>TRBJ2-3|TRBV6-2/TRBV6-3|TRBD2|.
CASSSLYALSRGGEDTQYF
TGTGCCAGCAGCTCTCTATACGCACTATCTCGGGGAGGGGAAGATACGCAGTATTTT
>TRBJ2-5|TRBV7-3|.|.
CASSLTSGRGERWETQYF
.
>TRBJ2-7|TRBV5-5|.|many
CASRPDPGPYEQYF
TGTGCCAGCAGGCCCGACCCAGGTCCCTACGAGCAGTACTTC
>TRBJ1-5|TRBV6-5|TRBD1|.
CASSYTSTGGGQPQHF
TGTGCCAGCAGTTACACATCGACAGGGGGAGGACAGCCCCAGCATTTT
>TRBJ2-7|TRBV20-1|TRBD2|many
CSARIDKASGFSYEQYF
TGCAGTGCTAGAATAGACAAGGCTAGCGGGTTCTCCTACGAGCAGTACTTC
>TRBJ1-3|TRBV11-2|.|.
CASSYPLNTIYF
TGTGCCAGCAGCTACCCGCTCAACACCATATATTTT
>TRBJ2-3|TRBV7-9|.|.
CASSPLSDTQYF
TGTGCCAGCAGCCCGTTATCAGATACGCAGTATTTT
>TRBJ1-5|TRBV10-3|.|few
CAISESNVGNQPQHF
TGTGCCATCAGTGAGTCAAATGTGGGCAATCAGCCCCAGCATTTT
>TRBJ2-7|TRBV2|.|.
CASSASWTLSYEQYF
TGTGCCAGCAGTGCCTCGTGGACACTCTCCTACGAGCAGTACTTC
>TRBJ1-2|TRBV12-3/TRBV12-4|.|few
CASSLALGQDNYGYTF
TGTGCCAGCAGTTTAGCGCTGGGGCAGGACAACTATGGCTACACCTTC
>TRBJ2-3|TRBV7-2|.|many
CASRQTARDTQYF
TGTGCCAGCAGGCAGACAGCGCGAGATACGCAGTATTTT
>TRBJ2-2|TRBV20-1|TRBD1|many
CSARGQGNTGELFF
TGCAGTGCTAGGGGACAGGGAAACACCGGGGAGCTGTTTTTT
>TRBJ2-7|TRBV7-2|.|.
CASSLGLAGEQYF
TGTGCCAGCAGCTTAGGATTGGCGGGCGAGCAGTACTTC
>TRBJ1-5|TRBV28|.|.
CASSFLQGAVLFQPQHF
TGTGCCAGCAGTTTTCTGCAGGGAGCTGTATTGTTCCAGCCCCAGCATTTT
>TRBJ2-2|TRBV29-1|TRBD2|.
CSVRTSGNTGELFF
TGCAGCGTTAGGACTAGCGGAAACACCGGGGAGCTGTTTTTT
>TRBJ2-1|TRBV7-2|TRBD2|few
CASSLTGTSGNNEQFF
TGTGCCAGCAGCTTAACCGGGACTAGCGGAAACAATGAGCAGTTCTTC
>TRBJ2-5|TRBV5-5|.|few
CASSLWTQETQYF
TGTGCCAGCAGCCTGTGGACACAAGAGACCCAGTACTTC
>TRBJ2-7|TRBV10-3|TRBD1|.
CATLSTGTGGGEQYF
TGTGCCACCCTTTCCACCGGGACAGGGGGCGGCGAGCAGTACTTC
>TRBJ1-1|TRBV7-9|TRBD1|few
CASSKETGRNTEAFF
TGTGCCAGCAGCAAGGAGACAGGGAGGAACACTGAAGCTTTCTTT
>TRBJ1-5|TRBV5-1|.|.
CASSLAPAGESNQPQHF
TGCGCCAGCAGCTTGGCCCCGGCAGGGGAAAGCAATCAGCCCCAGCATTTT
>TRBJ1-2|TRBV11-2|.|.
CASSPPHGKEGYGYTF
TGTGCCAGCAGCCCACCCCATGGGAAAGAAGGCTATGGCTACACCTTC
>TRBJ2-3|TRBV7-2|.|few
CASSFRSHTDTQYF
TGTGCCAGCAGCTTCCGGTCTCACACAGATACGCAGTATTTT
>TRBJ2-3|TRBV24-1|.|many
CATSSADSTDTQYF
TGTGCCACCAGTAGCGCAGATTCCACAGATACGCAGTATTTT
>TRBJ2-5|TRBV10-3|TRBD1|few
CAISTGQGVVETQYF
TGTGCCATCAGTACGGGACAGGGCGTCGTAGAGACCCAGTACTTC
>TRBJ1-1|TRBV9|.|few
CASSVGPPGHLGTEAFF
TGTGCCAGCAGCGTTGGTCCCCCGGGACACCTTGGGACTGAAGCTTTCTTT
>TRBJ1-2|TRBV10-3|TRBD1|few
CAISESHDRGVYGYTF
TGTGCCATCAGTGAGTCCCATGACAGGGGGGTCTATGGCTACACCTTC
>TRBJ2-3|TRBV28|TRBD2|few
CASGLATDTQYF
TGTGCCAGTGGACTAGCAACAGATACGCAGTATTTT
>TRBJ1-4|TRBV28|.|.
CASSLMGGAYEKLFF
TGTGCCAGCAGTTTAATGGGGGGCGCTTATGAAAAACTGTTTTTT
>TRBJ2-5|TRBV28|TRBD2|.
CASSLGGRASETQYF
TGTGCCAGCTCCCTCGGCGGGAGGGCCTCAGAGACCCAGTACTTC
>TRBJ1-2|TRBV10-3|.|many
CATPKVTAGRGGYTF
TGTGCCACACCCAAGGTCACCGCAGGGAGAGGTGGCTACACCTTC
>TRBJ2-1|TRBV2|.|.
CASSSDGLSYNEQFF
TGTGCCAGCAGTTCGGACGGGCTGTCCTACAATGAGCAGTTCTTC
>TRBJ2-3|TRBV18|TRBD2|many
CASSPPSGRFTDTQYF
TGTGCCAGCTCACCACCCAGCGGGAGGTTCACAGATACGCAGTATTTT
>TRBJ1-2|TRBV20-1|.|many
CSASFIPRQDVYGYTF
TGCAGTGCTAGTTTCATACCTAGACAGGATGTTTATGGCTACACCTTC
>TRBJ2-7|TRBV7-2|TRBD2|few
CASSRSGAATYEQYF
TGTGCCAGCAGCCGGAGCGGGGCAGCTACCTACGAGCAGTACTTC
>TRBJ2-7|TRBV2|.|many
CASSRDLAVTYEQYF
TGTGCCAGCAGTCGCGACTTGGCGGTGACCTACGAGCAGTACTTC
>TRBJ2-3|TRBV29-1|.|many
CSVENPGGAEADTQYF
TGCAGCGTTGAAAACCCCGGGGGCGCAGAGGCAGATACGCAGTATTTT
>TRBJ1-2|TRBV29-1|TRBD1|few
CSVDPSGTDYGYTF
TGCAGCGTTGATCCCTCCGGGACAGACTATGGCTACACCTTC
>TRBJ2-6|TRBV5-6|.|.
CASSNIPGTRTSGANVLTF
TGTGCCAGCAGCAACATCCCCGGGACAAGGACCTCTGGGGCCAACGTCCTGACTTTC